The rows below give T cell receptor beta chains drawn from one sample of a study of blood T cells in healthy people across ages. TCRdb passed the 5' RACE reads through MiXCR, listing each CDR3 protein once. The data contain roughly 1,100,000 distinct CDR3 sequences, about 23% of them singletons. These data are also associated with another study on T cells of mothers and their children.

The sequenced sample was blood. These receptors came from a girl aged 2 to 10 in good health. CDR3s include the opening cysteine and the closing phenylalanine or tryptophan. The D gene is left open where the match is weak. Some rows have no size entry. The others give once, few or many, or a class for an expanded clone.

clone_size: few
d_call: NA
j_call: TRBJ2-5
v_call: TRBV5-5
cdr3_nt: TGTGCCAGCAGCTTGGAGGGGGAGAAGACCCAGTACTTC
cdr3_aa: CASSLEGEKTQYF

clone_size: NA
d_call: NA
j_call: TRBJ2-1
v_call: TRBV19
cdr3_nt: TGTGCCAGTAGTATTTCCATTAACGGTGAGCAGTTCTTC
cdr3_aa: CASSISINGEQFF

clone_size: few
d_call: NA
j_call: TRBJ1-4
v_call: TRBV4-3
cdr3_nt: TGCGCCAGCAGCCAAGATCGAGGGATACGGGAAAAACTGTTTTTT
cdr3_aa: CASSQDRGIREKLFF

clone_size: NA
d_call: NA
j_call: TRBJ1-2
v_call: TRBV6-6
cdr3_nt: TGTGCCAGCAGTGGGGGGGGACCGTATGGCTACACCTTC
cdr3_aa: CASSGGGPYGYTF

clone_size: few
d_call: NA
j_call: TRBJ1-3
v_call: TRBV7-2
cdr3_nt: TGTGCCAGCAGCTTAGAAAGGCCCGATGCTGGAAACACCATATATTTT
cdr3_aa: CASSLERPDAGNTIYF

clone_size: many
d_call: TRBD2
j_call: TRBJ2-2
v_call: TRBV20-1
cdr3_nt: TGCAGTGCTAGAGAAGCAGTAGCGGGACTCACCGGGGAGCTGTTTTTT
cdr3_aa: CSAREAVAGLTGELFF

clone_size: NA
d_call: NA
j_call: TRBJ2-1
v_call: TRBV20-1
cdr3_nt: TGCAGTGCTAGAGAAGGGCGGGGACGAACCCCTGAGGATGAGCAGTTCTTC
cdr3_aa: CSAREGRGRTPEDEQFF

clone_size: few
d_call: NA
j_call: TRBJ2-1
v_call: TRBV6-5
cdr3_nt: TGTGCCAGCAGCCTCTATGTTAGCTCCTACAATGAGCAGTTCTTC
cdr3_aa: CASSLYVSSYNEQFF

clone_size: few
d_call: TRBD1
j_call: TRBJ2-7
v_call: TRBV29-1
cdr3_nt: TGCAGCTTTCGACAGGGTGGATACGAGCAGTACTTC
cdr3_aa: CSFRQGGYEQYF

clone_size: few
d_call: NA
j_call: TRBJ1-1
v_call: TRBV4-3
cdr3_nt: TGCGCCAGCAGCCAAGATAAGGGGCTCCAAGGCTTCTTT
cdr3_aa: CASSQDKGLQGFF

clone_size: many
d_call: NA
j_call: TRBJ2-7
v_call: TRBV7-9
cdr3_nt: TGTGCCAGCAGCTCGGAATCATACGAGCAGTACTTC
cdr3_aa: CASSSESYEQYF

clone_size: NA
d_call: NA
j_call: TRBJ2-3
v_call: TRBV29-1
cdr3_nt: TGCAGCGTTGAAGAAGAAATAGGCACAGATACGCAGTATTTT
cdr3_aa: CSVEEEIGTDTQYF

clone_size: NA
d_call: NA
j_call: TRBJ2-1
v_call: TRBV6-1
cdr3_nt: TGTGCCAGCAGTGAGGGGATCTACAATGAGCAGTTCTTC
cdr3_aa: CASSEGIYNEQFF

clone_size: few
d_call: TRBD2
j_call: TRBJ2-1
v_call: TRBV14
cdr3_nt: TGTGCCAGCAGCCAGGGGACTAGCGGGATAACTAACAATGAGCAGTTCTTC
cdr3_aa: CASSQGTSGITNNEQFF

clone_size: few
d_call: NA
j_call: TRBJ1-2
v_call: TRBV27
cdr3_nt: TGTGCCAGCAGTTCCATCCCATTATACTCCACTTATGGCTACACCTTC
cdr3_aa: CASSSIPLYSTYGYTF

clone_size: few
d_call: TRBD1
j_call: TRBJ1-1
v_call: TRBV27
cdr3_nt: TGTGCCAGCAGTTTGGGACAGGGGTACTCGGGCACTGAAGCTTTCTTT
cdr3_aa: CASSLGQGYSGTEAFF

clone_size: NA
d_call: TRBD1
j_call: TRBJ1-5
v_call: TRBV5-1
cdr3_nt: TGCACCAGCAGCTTGGAGGCAGGGGGCCAGCCCCAGCATTTT
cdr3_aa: CTSSLEAGGQPQHF

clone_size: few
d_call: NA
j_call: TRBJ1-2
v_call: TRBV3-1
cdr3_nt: TGTGCCAGCAGTAATCTTCAGGGGATTTCTGGCTACACCTTC
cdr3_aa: CASSNLQGISGYTF

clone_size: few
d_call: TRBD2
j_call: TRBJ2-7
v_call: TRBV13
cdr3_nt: TGTGCCAGCAGCCTTATCAGCGGGGGTCTTTGGGAGCAGTACTTC
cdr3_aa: CASSLISGGLWEQYF

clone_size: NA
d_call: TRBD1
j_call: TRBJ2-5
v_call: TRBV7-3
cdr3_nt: TGTGCCAGCAGCTTAGGGACAGATAGGGAGACCCAGTACTTC
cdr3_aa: CASSLGTDRETQYF

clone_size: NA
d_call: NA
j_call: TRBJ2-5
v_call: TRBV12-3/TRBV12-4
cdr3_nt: TGTGCCAGCACCCAGGGTTCTCAAGAGACCCAGTACTTC
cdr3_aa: CASTQGSQETQYF

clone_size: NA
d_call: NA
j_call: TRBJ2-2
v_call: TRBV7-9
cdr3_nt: TGTGCCAGCAGCTTATGGTCTGGGGCAAACACCGGGGAGCTGTTTTTT
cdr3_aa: CASSLWSGANTGELFF

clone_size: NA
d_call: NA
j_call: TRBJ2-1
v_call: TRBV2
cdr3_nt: TGTGCCAGCAAGCGGTGGGATGAGCAGTTCTTC
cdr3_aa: CASKRWDEQFF

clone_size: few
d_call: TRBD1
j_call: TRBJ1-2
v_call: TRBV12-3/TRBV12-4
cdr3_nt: TGTGCCAGCAGTTTCAGGGACAGGGCCTATGGCTACACCTTC
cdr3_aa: CASSFRDRAYGYTF

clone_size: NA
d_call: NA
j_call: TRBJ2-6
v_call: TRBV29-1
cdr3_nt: TGCAGCGTTGTGGGGTGGTCTGGGGCCAACGTCCTGACTTTC
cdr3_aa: CSVVGWSGANVLTF

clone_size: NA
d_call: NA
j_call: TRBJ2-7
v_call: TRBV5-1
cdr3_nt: TGCGCCAGCAGCTTGGCCTTGGCAGGGACCGGATACGAGCAGTACTTC
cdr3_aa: CASSLALAGTGYEQYF

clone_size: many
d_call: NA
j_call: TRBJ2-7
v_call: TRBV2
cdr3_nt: TGTGCCAGCAGTGAAGGAGGAGGGCAGCTCTACGAGCAGTACTTC
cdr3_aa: CASSEGGGQLYEQYF

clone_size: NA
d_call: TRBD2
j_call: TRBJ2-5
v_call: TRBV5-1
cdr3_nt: TGCGCCAGCAGCGCCAGCGGGACCGCATCGGGCGAGACCCAGTACTTC
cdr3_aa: CASSASGTASGETQYF

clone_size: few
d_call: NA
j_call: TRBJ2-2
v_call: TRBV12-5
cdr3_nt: TGTGCTAGTGGTTTGCCTCAACGGGGGACGCTCGCGAACACCGGGGAGCTGTTTTTT
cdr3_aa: CASGLPQRGTLANTGELFF

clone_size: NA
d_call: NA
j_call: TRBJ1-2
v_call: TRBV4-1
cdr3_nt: TGCGCCAGCAGCCAAGACGGGGGTCTATGGGGCTACACCTTC
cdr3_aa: CASSQDGGLWGYTF

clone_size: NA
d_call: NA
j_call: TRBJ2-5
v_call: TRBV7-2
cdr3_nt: TGTGCCAGCAGCTTAGCGCAGATGCGAGAGACCCAGTACTTC
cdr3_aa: CASSLAQMRETQYF